This T cell receptor beta chain was documented in a study of shared clonotypes between healthy human individuals. Sequencing was performed with immunoSEQ multiplex PCR; in TCRdb, only in-frame clones are kept and a portion is missing. This sample has approximately 720,000 clones, with less than 80% found just once. All donors were healthy HIV-negative adults lacking recent acute infections or vaccinations. The CDR3 runs to 15 residues. V dropped 1 base and J dropped 1 base, with 8 bases sitting between them. Per the germline V gene, CDR1 is SGHVS and CDR2 is FNYEAQ. Study results and caveats: Only blood was sampled; tissue repertoires likely differ. Among non-shared clonotypes, generation probabilities were lower than among those shared by all four donors. Clonotype sharing among donors was thought likely to change with sequencing depth.

Points on this clone: Its antigen is as yet unknown.

Sequencing was carried out using memory CD4+ T cells sorted from blood. Subset given: CD45RA-negative fraction. V and J are TRBV7-6 and TRBJ1-5; TRBD1 is a possible D gene (5 bases). The TCR sequence derives from a woman aged 25 to 39 in good health. The CDR3 region is CASSLVGDSNQPQHF. The CDR3 bases are TGTGCCAGCAGCTTAGTGGGGGACAGCAATCAGCCCCAGCATTTT.